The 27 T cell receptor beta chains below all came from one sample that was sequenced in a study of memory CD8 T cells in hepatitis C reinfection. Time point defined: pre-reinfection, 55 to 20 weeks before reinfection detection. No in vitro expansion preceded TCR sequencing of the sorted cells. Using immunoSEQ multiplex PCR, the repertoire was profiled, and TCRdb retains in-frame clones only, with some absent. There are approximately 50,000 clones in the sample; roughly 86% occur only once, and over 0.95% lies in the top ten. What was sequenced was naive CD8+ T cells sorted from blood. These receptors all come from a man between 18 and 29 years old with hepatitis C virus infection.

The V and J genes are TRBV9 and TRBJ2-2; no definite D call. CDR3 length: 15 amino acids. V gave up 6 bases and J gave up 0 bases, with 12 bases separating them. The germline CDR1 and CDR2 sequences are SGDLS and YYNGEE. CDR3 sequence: CASTPSHANTGELFF. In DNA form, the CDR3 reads TGTGCCAGCACCCCCAGTCACGCGAACACCGGGGAGCTGTTTTTT.

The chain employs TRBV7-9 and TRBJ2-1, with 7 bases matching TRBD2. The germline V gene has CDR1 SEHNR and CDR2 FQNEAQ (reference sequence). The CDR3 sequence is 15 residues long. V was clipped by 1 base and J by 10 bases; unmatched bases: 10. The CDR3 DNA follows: TGTGCCAGCAGCTTAGTATCTAGCGGTTTGGACGAGCAGTTCTTC. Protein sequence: CASSLVSSGLDEQFF. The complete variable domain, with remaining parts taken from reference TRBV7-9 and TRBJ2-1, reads DTGVSQNPRHKITKRGQNVTFRCDPISEHNRLYWYRQTLGQGPEFLTYFQNEAQLEKSRLLSDRFSAERPKGSFSTLEIQRTEQGDSAMYLCASSLVSSGLDEQFFGPGTRLTVL.

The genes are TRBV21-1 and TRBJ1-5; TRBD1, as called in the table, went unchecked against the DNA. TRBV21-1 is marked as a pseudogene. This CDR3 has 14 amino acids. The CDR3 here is CASSNPRFNQPQHF. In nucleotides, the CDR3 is TGTGCCAGCAGCAACCCCAGGTTCAATCAGCCCCAGCATTTT.

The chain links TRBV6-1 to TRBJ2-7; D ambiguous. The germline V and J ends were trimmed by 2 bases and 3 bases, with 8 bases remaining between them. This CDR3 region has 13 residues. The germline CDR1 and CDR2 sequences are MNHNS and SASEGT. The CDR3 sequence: CASSEWPYYEQYV. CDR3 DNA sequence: TGTGCCAGCAGTGAATGGCCATACTACGAGCAGTACGTC.

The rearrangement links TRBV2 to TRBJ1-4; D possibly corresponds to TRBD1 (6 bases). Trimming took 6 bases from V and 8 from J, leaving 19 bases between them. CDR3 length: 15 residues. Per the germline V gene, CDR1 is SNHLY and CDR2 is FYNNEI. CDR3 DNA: TGTGCCAGCAGCGACAGACGGACAGCCGACGAAAAACTGTTTTTT. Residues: CASSDRRTADEKLFF. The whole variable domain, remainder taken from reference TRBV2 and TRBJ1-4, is EPEVTQTPSHQVTQMGQEVILRCVPISNHLYFYWYRQILGQKVEFLVSFYNNEISEKSEIFDDQFSVERPDGSNFTLKIRSTKLEDSAMYFCASSDRRTADEKLFFGSGTQLSVL.

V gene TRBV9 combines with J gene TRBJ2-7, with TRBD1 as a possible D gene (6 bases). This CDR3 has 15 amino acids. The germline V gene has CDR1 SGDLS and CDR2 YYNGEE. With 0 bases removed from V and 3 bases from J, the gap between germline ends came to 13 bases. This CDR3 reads CASSVDGGGSYEQYF. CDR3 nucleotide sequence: TGTGCCAGCAGCGTAGATGGGGGCGGTAGCTACGAGCAGTACTTC.

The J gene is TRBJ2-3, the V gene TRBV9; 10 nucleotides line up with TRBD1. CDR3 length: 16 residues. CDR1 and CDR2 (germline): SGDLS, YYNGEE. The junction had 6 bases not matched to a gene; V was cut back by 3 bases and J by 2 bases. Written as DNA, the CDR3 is TGTGCCAGCAGCGCGGGACAGGGGACCTACACAGATACGCAGTATTTT. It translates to CASSAGQGTYTDTQYF. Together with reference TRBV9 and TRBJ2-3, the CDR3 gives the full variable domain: DSGVTQTPKHLITATGQRVTLRCSPRSGDLSVYWYQQSLDQGLQFLIQYYNGEERAKGNILERFSAQQFPDLHSELNLSSLELGDSALYFCASSAGQGTYTDTQYFGPGTRLTVL.

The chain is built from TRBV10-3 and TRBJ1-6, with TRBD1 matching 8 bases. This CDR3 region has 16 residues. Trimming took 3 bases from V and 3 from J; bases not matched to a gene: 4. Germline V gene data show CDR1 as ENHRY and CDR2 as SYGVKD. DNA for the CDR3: TGTGCCATCAGTGAAGCCGGGACAGGCTATAATTCACCCCTCCACTTT. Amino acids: CAISEAGTGYNSPLHF.

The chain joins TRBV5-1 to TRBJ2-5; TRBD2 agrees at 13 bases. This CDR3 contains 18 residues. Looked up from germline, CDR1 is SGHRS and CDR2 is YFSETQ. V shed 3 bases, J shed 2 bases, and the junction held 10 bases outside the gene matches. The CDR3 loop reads CASSSGTSGAPGQETQYF. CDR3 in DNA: TGCGCCAGCAGCTCCGGGACTAGCGGGGCCCCCGGGCAAGAGACCCAGTACTTC.

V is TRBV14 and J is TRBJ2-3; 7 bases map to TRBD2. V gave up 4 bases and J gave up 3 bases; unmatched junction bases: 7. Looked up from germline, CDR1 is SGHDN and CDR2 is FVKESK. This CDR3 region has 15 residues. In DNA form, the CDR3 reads TGTGCCAGCAGCCTAGGGGAGGGCGCTACAGATACGCAGTATTTT. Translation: CASSLGEGATDTQYF.

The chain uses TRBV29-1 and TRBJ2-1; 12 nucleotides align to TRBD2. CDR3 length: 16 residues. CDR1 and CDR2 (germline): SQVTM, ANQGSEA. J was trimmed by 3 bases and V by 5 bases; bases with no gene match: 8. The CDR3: CSVSGTSGRDYNEQFF. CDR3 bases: TGCAGCGTTTCGGGGACTAGCGGGCGGGACTACAATGAGCAGTTCTTC.

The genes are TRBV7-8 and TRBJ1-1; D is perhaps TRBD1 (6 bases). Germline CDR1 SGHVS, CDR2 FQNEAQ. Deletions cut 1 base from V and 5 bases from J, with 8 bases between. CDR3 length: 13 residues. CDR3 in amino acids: CASSLGQGTEAFF. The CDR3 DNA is TGTGCCAGCAGCTTAGGCCAGGGGACTGAAGCTTTCTTT.

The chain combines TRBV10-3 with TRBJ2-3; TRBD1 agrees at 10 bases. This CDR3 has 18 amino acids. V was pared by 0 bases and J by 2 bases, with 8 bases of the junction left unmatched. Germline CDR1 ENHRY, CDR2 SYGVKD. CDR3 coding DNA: TGTGCCATCAGTGAGTCTAGGGCGGACAGGGGGTACACAGATACGCAGTATTTT. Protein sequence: CAISESRADRGYTDTQYF.

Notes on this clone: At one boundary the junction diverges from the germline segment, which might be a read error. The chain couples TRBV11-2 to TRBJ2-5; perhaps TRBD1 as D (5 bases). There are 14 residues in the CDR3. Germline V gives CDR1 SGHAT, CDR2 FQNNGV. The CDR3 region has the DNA TGTGCCAGCAGCGTAGACAGACTCCAAGAGACCCAGTACTTC. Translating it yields CASSVDRLQETQYF.

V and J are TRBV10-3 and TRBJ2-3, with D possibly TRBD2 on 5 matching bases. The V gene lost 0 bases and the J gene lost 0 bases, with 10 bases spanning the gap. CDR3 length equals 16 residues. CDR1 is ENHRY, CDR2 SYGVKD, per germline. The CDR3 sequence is CAISESRELSTDTQYF. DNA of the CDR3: TGTGCCATCAGTGAGTCAAGGGAGCTCAGCACAGATACGCAGTATTTT.

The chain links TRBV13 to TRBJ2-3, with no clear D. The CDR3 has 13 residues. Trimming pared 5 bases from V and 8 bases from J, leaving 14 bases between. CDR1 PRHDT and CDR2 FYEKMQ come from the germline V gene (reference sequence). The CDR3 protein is CASSTEPHFTQYF. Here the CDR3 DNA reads TGTGCCAGCAGCACCGAGCCCCATTTTACGCAGTATTTT. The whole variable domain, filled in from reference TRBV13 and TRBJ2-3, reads AAGVIQSPRHLIKEKRETATLKCYPIPRHDTVYWYQQGPGQDPQFLISFYEKMQSDKGSIPDRFSAQQFSDYHSELNMSSLELGDSALYFCASSTEPHFTQYFGPGTRLTVL.

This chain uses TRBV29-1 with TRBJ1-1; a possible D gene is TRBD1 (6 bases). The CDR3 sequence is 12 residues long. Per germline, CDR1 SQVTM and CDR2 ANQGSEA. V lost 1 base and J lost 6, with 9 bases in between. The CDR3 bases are TGCAGCGTTGAAGGGGAGGGGGCTGAAGCTTTCTTT. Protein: CSVEGEGAEAFF.

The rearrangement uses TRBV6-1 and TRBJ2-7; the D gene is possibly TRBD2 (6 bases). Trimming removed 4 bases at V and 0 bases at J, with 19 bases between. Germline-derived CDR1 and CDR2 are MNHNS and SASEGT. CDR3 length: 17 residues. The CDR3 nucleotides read TGTGCCAGCAGTGTGGCCCGATCGGCGGGGAGCTCCTACGAGCAGTACTTC. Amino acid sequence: CASSVARSAGSSYEQYF.

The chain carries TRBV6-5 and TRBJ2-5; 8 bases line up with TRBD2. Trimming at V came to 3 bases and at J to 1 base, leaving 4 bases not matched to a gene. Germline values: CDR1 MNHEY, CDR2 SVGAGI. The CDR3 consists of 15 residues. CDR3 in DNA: TGTGCCAGCAGTTATGCCGGGACTAGCCAAGAGACCCAGTACTTC. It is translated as CASSYAGTSQETQYF.

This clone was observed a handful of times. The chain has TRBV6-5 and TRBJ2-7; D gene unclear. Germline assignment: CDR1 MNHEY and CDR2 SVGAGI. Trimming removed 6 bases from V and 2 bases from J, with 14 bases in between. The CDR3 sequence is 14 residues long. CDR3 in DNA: TGTGCCAGCAGCCAAGAACTACCGCCCTACGAGCAGTACGTC. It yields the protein CASSQELPPYEQYV.

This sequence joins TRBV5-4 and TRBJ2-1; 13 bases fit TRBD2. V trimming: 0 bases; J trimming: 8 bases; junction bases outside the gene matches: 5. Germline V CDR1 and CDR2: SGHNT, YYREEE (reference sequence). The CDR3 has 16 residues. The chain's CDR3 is CASSLGLAGGRDEQFF. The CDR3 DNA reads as TGTGCCAGCAGCTTGGGACTAGCGGGGGGCCGCGATGAGCAGTTCTTC.

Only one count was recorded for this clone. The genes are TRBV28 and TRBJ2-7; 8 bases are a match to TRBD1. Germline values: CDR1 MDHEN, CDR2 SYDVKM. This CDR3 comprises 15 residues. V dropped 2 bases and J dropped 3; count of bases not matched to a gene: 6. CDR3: CASSLGQGLGYEQYF. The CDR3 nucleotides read TGTGCCAGCAGTTTAGGACAGGGTTTAGGCTACGAGCAGTACTTC.

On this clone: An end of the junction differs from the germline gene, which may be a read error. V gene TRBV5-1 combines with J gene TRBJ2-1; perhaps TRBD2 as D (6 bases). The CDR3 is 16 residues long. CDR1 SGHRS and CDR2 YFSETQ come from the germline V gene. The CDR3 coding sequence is TGCGCCAGCAGCTTGGGGCTAGCGCTCTCCTACGATGAGCAGTTCTTC. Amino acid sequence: CASSLGLALSYDEQFF.

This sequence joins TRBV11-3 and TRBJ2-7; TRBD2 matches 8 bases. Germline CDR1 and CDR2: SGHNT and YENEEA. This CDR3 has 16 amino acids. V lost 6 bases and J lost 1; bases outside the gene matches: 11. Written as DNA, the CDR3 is TGTGCCAGCAGATTCACCACAGGGACTAGGTCCTACGAGCAGTACGTC. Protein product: CASRFTTGTRSYEQYV.

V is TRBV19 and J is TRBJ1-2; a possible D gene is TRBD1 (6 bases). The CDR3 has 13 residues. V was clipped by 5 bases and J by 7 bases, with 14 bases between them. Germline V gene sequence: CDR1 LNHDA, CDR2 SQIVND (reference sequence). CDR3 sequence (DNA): TGTGCCAGTAGTGATCCCAGGGGCCCTGGCTACACCTTC. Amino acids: CASSDPRGPGYTF. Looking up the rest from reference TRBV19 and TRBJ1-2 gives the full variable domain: DGGITQSPKYLFRKEGQNVTLSCEQNLNHDAMYWYRQDPGQGLRLIYYSQIVNDFQKGDIAEGYSVSREKKESFPLTVTSAQKNPTAFYLCASSDPRGPGYTFGSGTRLTVV.

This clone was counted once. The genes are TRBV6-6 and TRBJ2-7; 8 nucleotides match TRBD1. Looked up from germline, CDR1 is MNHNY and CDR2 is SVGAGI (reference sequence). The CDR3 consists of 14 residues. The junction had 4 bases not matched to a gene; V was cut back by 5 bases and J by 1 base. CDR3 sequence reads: CASSLTGESYEQYF. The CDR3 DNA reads TGTGCCAGCAGTCTGACAGGGGAATCCTACGAGCAGTACTTC.

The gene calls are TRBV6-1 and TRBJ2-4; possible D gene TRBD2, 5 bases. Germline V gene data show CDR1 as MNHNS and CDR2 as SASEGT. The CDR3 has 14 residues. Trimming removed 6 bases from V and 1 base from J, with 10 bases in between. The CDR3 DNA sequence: TGTGCCAGCAGCCCCAGGAGGGCCAAAAACATTCAGTACTTC. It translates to CASSPRRAKNIQYF.